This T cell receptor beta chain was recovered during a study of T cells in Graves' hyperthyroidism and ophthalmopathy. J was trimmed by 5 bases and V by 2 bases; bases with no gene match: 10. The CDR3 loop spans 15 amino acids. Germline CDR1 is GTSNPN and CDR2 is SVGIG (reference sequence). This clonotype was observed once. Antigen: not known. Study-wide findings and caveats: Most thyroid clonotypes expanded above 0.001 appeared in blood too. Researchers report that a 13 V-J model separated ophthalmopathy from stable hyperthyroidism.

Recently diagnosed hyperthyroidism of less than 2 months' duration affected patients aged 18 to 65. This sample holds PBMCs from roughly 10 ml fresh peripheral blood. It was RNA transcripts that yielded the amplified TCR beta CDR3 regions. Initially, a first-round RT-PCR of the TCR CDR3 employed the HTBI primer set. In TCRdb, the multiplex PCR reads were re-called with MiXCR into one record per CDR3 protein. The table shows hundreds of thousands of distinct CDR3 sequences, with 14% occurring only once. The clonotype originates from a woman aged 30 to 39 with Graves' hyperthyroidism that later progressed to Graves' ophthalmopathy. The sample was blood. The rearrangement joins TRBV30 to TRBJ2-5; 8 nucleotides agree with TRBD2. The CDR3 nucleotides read TGTGCCTGGAGTAACCACGTTGGCGGGGGGGAGACCCAGTACTTC. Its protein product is CAWSNHVGGGETQYF. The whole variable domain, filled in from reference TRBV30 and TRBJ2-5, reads SQTIHQWPATLVQPVGSPLSLECTVEGTSNPNLYWYRQAAGRGLQLLFYSVGIGQISSEVPQNLSASRPQDRQFILSSKKLLLSDSGFYLCAWSNHVGGGETQYFGPGTRLLVL.